This T cell receptor beta chain was sequenced in a study of Graves' ophthalmopathy and Graves' hyperthyroidism. As concerns this clonotype: The antigen remains undetermined.

The CDR3 runs to 14 residues. CDR1 MNHEY and CDR2 SVGEGT come from the germline V gene. Trimming cost V 4 bases and J 0 bases, with 9 bases left between them. Study conclusions and caveats: Using a 13-signature model, the authors split ophthalmopathy from stable hyperthyroidism, with around 85% sensitivity and 81.08% specificity.

Amplified material comprised TCR beta CDR3 regions derived from RNA transcripts. First-round RT-PCR with HTBI primers preceded a second-round multiplex PCR. From the multiplex PCR reads, TCRdb called clonotypes with MiXCR, one entry per CDR3 protein. The sample carries roughly 400,000 distinct CDR3 sequences, 15% recorded once. Aged 18 to 65, hyperthyroidism patients had been newly diagnosed, with under 2 months' duration. The receptor's source is a woman under 30 with stable Graves' hyperthyroidism. Material for sequencing was peripheral blood. This rearrangement joins TRBV6-2 or TRBV6-3 to TRBJ1-1; D ambiguous. The CDR3 loop is CASSLLRLNTEAFF. CDR3 DNA: TGTGCCAGCAGTTTATTGAGGCTGAACACTGAAGCTTTCTTT.